The T cell receptor beta chain under discussion was sequenced for a study of CD8+ T cells in alopecia areata. Whole-study context: Patients in the treated group were given tofacitinib by mouth, 5 to 10 mg twice a day. The duration of tofacitinib was 6 to 18 months, with 6 months off drug afterward. Study results and limitations: Higher clonality and more expanded CD8+ clones appeared in lesional than normal scalp. In patients, TCRs were shared less clearly than in mice, and HLA may possibly be involved.

RNA, once extracted, was reverse transcribed into cDNA for use as the sequencing template. Produced via immunoSEQ multiplex PCR; TCRdb's table is partial and in-frame only. The sample holds more than 95,000 clones, 58% seen once. Treatment of the sample: oral pan-JAK inhibitor, 5-10 mg twice daily. Details on this clone: Its antigen is as yet unknown.

Trimming removed 3 bases from V and 9 bases from J, with 8 bases in between. Germline V gene lookup returns CDR1 SNHLY and CDR2 FYNNEI. The CDR3 runs 12 residues. The TCR comes from a human donor with alopecia areata. The gene calls are TRBV2 and TRBJ1-4, with D uncertain. Sequencing was performed on CD8+ T cells sorted from blood, taken at week 4, from a patient treated with tofacitinib. CDR3 protein: CASSDPWQKLFF. The CDR3 nucleotides are TGTGCCAGCAGTGATCCGTGGCAAAAACTGTTTTTT.